A single sample gave rise to the 5 T cell receptor beta chains below, sequenced in a study of blood T cell repertoires in COVID-19. Sequenced by immunoSEQ multiplex PCR; TCRdb stores in-frame clones only, minus some. The sample has 250,000 to 350,000 clones, about 89% seen once. The specimen was peripheral blood. The receptor source for this set is a woman in her thirties with COVID-19, enrolled during active disease.

This clone has a single count. The gene calls are TRBV7-2 and TRBJ2-5, with unresolved D. The CDR3 covers 12 residues. Trimming took off 1 base at V and 2 bases at J, with 2 bases between the two ends. Germline-derived CDR1 and CDR2 are SGHTA and FQGNSA. CDR3 nucleotide sequence: TGTGCCAGCAGCTTAGTACAAGAGACCCAGTACTTC. It specifies CASSLVQETQYF.

This clone was recorded only once. J is TRBJ1-2 and V is TRBV28; perhaps TRBD1 as D (6 bases). The CDR3 is 14 residues long. Germline V gives CDR1 MDHEN, CDR2 SYDVKM. V dropped 5 bases and J dropped 5 bases, with 15 bases sitting between them. This CDR3 is CASSQQGPSYGYTF. DNA of the CDR3: TGTGCCAGCAGTCAACAGGGCCCAAGTTATGGCTACACCTTC.

V usage is TRBV2 and J usage is TRBJ1-1, with unresolved D. In germline, CDR1 is SNHLY, CDR2 FYNNEI. This CDR3 region has 12 residues. The V end lost 7 bases, the J end lost 2 bases, and 8 bases lay between the germline ends. The CDR3 sequence is CASTGSNTEAFF. In DNA, the CDR3 is TGTGCCAGCACTGGCTCTAACACTGAAGCTTTCTTT.

The chain couples TRBV28 to TRBJ1-6; D may be TRBD1 (5 bases). The CDR3 has 17 amino acids. V was pared by 7 bases and J by 4 bases, with 20 bases between. Germline assignment: CDR1 MDHEN and CDR2 SYDVKM. CDR3 DNA sequence: TGTGCCAGCACCCTGGGGGGGGACCCCTCTTATAATTCACCCCTCCACTTT. Its protein product is CASTLGGDPSYNSPLHF.

DNA of the CDR3: TGTGCCTCCAGCGGCGCAGGTCATGGCTACACCTTC. Translated: CASSGAGHGYTF. J is TRBJ1-2 and V is TRBV6-5; no firm D call. Trimming left V 11 bases short and J 6 bases short, with 16 bases between. Germline V gene lookup returns CDR1 MNHEY and CDR2 SVGAGI. The CDR3 contains 12 residues.